This T cell receptor (beta chain) stems from a study of OX40 agonist ivuxolimab in advanced cancers. Study-wide context: With a range of roughly 20 to 85, age averaged about 59 years, and nearly 85% were male.

Clones were read by immunoSEQ multiplex PCR, and TCRdb kept only the in-frame ones, dropping some. This table has some 54,000 clones, 75% to 90% appearing once. V lost 3 bases and J lost 1, with 11 bases in between. The length of the CDR3 is 15 residues. Germline V gene lookup returns CDR1 MDHEN and CDR2 SYDVKM. Individuals having autoimmune disease history or systemic immunosuppression were not enrolled. This clone occurred a few times. This receptor was taken from an adult with an advanced solid tumor such as melanoma, head and neck, liver or kidney cancer. This chain connects TRBV28 to TRBJ2-3; D call uncertain. The sequencing used CD4+ or CD8+ T cells sorted from blood, collected in a trial of the OX40 agonist ivuxolimab. The CDR3 coding sequence is TGTGCCAGCAGTTTGAGGCAGTCCGGCACAGATACGCAGTATTTT. It yields the protein CASSLRQSGTDTQYF.